The rows below give T cell receptor beta chains drawn from one sample of a study of CD8 T cells in Susac syndrome. A single record per CDR3 protein comes from TCRdb applying MiXCR to the immunoSEQ multiplex PCR reads. The profile covers some 150,000 distinct CDR3 sequences, with approximately 95% appearing a single time and 0.16% taken by the ten largest. Sequencing was carried out using CD4+ T cells from PBMCs. The receptors here all came from a human donor with Susac syndrome. Each CDR3 is given without its conserved first and last residue.

j_call: TRBJ1-2
v_call: TRBV15
cdr3_aa: ATTPGGANYGYT

j_call: TRBJ1-5
v_call: TRBV20-1
cdr3_aa: SARRQGDSNQPQH

j_call: TRBJ1-6
v_call: TRBV25-1
cdr3_aa: ASRGTQSSPLH

j_call: TRBJ2-1
v_call: TRBV9
cdr3_aa: ASSVSGTYNEQF

j_call: TRBJ2-1
v_call: TRBV2
cdr3_aa: ASSDRSLLAGGAGGQF

j_call: TRBJ1-1
v_call: TRBV20-1
cdr3_aa: SAREVGGMNTEAF

j_call: TRBJ2-5
v_call: TRBV29-1
cdr3_aa: STPGTGGFGQETQY

j_call: TRBJ1-1
v_call: TRBV3-1
cdr3_aa: ASSRLTGPNTEAF

j_call: TRBJ2-5
v_call: TRBV20-1
cdr3_aa: SAGLQETQY

j_call: TRBJ2-7
v_call: TRBV13
cdr3_aa: ASSLRDSEQY

j_call: TRBJ2-7
v_call: TRBV20-1
cdr3_aa: SASQVGYEQY

j_call: TRBJ1-6
v_call: TRBV28
cdr3_aa: ASSSGGVGSPLH

j_call: TRBJ2-3
v_call: TRBV3-1
cdr3_aa: ASGRRVDTQY

j_call: TRBJ1-6
v_call: TRBV4-2
cdr3_aa: ASSQAGGENSPLH

j_call: TRBJ1-2
v_call: TRBV27
cdr3_aa: ASSLSPGTALSYGYT

j_call: TRBJ2-1
v_call: TRBV29-1
cdr3_aa: SAHVGAYNEQF

j_call: TRBJ2-7
v_call: TRBV18
cdr3_aa: ASSPLAPSYEQY

j_call: TRBJ2-1
v_call: TRBV6-1
cdr3_aa: ATDGRSYNEQF

j_call: TRBJ2-1
v_call: TRBV20-1
cdr3_aa: SARDGGGKNEQF

j_call: TRBJ1-1
v_call: TRBV20-1
cdr3_aa: SASLGSPGNTEAF

j_call: TRBJ2-3
v_call: TRBV29-1
cdr3_aa: SVGGFGVGKSDTQY

j_call: TRBJ1-2
v_call: TRBV7-8
cdr3_aa: ASSNHIRAGPYGYT

j_call: TRBJ1-1
v_call: TRBV19
cdr3_aa: ASSITGVDTEAF

j_call: TRBJ2-1
v_call: TRBV7-2
cdr3_aa: ASSQTGFEQF

j_call: TRBJ2-3
v_call: TRBV25-1
cdr3_aa: ASSDQSPDTQY

j_call: TRBJ1-1
v_call: TRBV4-1
cdr3_aa: ASSQVLGVSEAF

j_call: TRBJ1-1
v_call: TRBV29-1
cdr3_aa: SVLPGGAVRTEAF

j_call: TRBJ2-1
v_call: TRBV7-3
cdr3_aa: ASSPSYGEQF

j_call: TRBJ2-1
v_call: TRBV29-1
cdr3_aa: SAGTVNNEQF

j_call: TRBJ2-1
v_call: TRBV9
cdr3_aa: ASSVATDLGVSEQF

j_call: TRBJ2-7
v_call: TRBV18
cdr3_aa: ASSPRLAGHYEQY

j_call: TRBJ2-5
v_call: TRBV29-1
cdr3_aa: SVVAVQETQY

j_call: TRBJ2-1
v_call: TRBV15
cdr3_aa: ATSRESLPIINEQF

j_call: TRBJ2-3
v_call: TRBV20-1
cdr3_aa: SAPDGASTDTQY

j_call: TRBJ2-4
v_call: TRBV10-3
cdr3_aa: ATAQGTKNIQY

j_call: TRBJ1-4
v_call: TRBV7-9
cdr3_aa: ASSFGGPFEGEKLF

j_call: TRBJ1-4
v_call: TRBV27
cdr3_aa: ASSPQGTGGEKLF

j_call: TRBJ2-2
v_call: TRBV5-1
cdr3_aa: ASSGGTSGGTGELF

j_call: TRBJ1-2
v_call: TRBV13
cdr3_aa: ASGEQGAFRYGYT

j_call: TRBJ2-7
v_call: TRBV20-1
cdr3_aa: SARRTPDGTYEQY

j_call: TRBJ2-1
v_call: TRBV6-2/TRBV6-3
cdr3_aa: ASRPGGVNEQF

j_call: TRBJ1-5
v_call: TRBV11-2
cdr3_aa: ASSGGTGDGNQPQH

j_call: TRBJ2-5
v_call: TRBV7-3
cdr3_aa: ASSLSPQETQY

j_call: TRBJ1-1
v_call: TRBV7-3
cdr3_aa: ASSLGPTGPNTEAF

j_call: TRBJ2-5
v_call: TRBV20-1
cdr3_aa: SARDGGQETQY

j_call: TRBJ1-1
v_call: TRBV3-1
cdr3_aa: ASSPRTGASVIGAF

j_call: TRBJ1-1
v_call: TRBV29-1
cdr3_aa: SVEGTGLLSAF

j_call: TRBJ2-6
v_call: TRBV11-2
cdr3_aa: ASRQTGGANVLT

j_call: TRBJ1-5
v_call: TRBV18
cdr3_aa: ASSPDRVNQPQH

j_call: TRBJ1-2
v_call: TRBV9
cdr3_aa: ASSFNPQGLVVYGYT

j_call: TRBJ2-1
v_call: TRBV7-9
cdr3_aa: ASSPRPSDHNEQF

j_call: TRBJ2-5
v_call: TRBV3-1
cdr3_aa: ASSQAGTGETQY

j_call: TRBJ2-3
v_call: TRBV24-1
cdr3_aa: ATSDRLPGQLTDTQY

j_call: TRBJ2-1
v_call: TRBV6-2/TRBV6-3
cdr3_aa: ASSYPGRDEQF

j_call: TRBJ2-1
v_call: TRBV9
cdr3_aa: ASSAGTNREQF